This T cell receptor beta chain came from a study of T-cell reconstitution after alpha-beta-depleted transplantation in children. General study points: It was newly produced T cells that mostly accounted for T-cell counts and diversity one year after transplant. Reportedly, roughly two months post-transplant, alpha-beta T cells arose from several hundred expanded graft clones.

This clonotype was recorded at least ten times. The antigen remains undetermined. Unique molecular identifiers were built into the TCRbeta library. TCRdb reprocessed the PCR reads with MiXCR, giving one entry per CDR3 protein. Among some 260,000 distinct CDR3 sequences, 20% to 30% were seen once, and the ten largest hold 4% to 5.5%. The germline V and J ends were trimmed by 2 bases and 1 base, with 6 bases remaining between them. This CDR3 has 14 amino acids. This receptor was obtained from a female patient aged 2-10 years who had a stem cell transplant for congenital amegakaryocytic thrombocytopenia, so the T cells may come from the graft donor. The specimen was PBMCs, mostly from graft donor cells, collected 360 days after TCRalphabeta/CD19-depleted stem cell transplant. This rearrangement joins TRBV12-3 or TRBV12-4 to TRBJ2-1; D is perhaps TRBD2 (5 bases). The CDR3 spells CASSLRRSYNEQFF. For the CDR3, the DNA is TGTGCCAGCAGTTTAAGGAGGTCCTACAATGAGCAGTTCTTC.